The clone carrying this T cell receptor (beta chain) was counted at least ten times. Antigen specificity is unknown. This sample was included in a study of CD8+CD57+ T cells in acquired aplastic anemia. Germline V gene sequence: CDR1 SQVTM, CDR2 ANQGSEA. The CDR3 sequence is 13 residues long. V gave up 7 bases and J gave up 0 bases, with 12 bases separating them. Selection for sequencing was limited to patients who had shown CD8+CD57+ cell expansion by flow cytometry. General study findings and limits: The study identified twenty-nine CD8+ CDR3 sequences shared by patients and controls.

The use of genomic DNA as template underpinned the TCR beta VDJ and CDR3 profiling. TCRdb redid the calling of the reads with MiXCR, one entry per CDR3 protein. The table has a few hundred thousand distinct CDR3 sequences, roughly 34% seen once; the top ten hold under 0.95%. The TCR sequence derives from a human donor with aplastic anemia. The sequenced material came from sorted CD4+, CD8+, or CD8+CD57+ T cells (not recorded which) from PBMCs. The chain uses TRBV29-1 and TRBJ1-2, with a possible D match to TRBD1 (5 bases). CDR3 loop: CSAQQETNYGYTF. DNA for the CDR3: TGCAGCGCTCAACAGGAGACTAACTATGGCTACACCTTC.